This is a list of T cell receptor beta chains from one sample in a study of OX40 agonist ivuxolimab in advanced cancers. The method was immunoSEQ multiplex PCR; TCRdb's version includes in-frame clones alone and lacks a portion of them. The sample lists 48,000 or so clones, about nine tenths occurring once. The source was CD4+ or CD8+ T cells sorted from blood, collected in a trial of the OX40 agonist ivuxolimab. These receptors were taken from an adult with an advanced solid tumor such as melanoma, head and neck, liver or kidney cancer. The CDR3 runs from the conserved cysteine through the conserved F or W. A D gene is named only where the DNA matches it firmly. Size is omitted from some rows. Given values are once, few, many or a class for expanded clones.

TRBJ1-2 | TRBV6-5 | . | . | TGTGCCAGCAGTTCTTCAATGCATGGCTACACCTTC | CASSSSMHGYTF
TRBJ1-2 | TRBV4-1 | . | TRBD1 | TGCGCCAGCAGCCAAGATCATACAGGGGGAGGCTATGGCTACACCTTC | CASSQDHTGGGYGYTF
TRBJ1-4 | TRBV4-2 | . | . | TGTGCCAGCAGCCAAATAGGGGACGGTGAAAAACTGTTTTTT | CASSQIGDGEKLFF
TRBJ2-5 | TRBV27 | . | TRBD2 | TGTGCCAGCAGTTCTCGCGGGGGGCTAGGGGAGACCCAGTACTTC | CASSSRGGLGETQYF
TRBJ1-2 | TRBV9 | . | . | TGTGCCAGCAGCGCGGACAGTACGATCATGAACTATGGCTACACCTTC | CASSADSTIMNYGYTF
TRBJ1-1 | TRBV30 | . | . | TGTGCCTGGAGTCCCAGCGGCAGAATGAACACTGAAGCTTTCTTT | CAWSPSGRMNTEAFF
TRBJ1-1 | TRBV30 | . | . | TGTGCCTGGGACACAGGGATTCGGAGCACTGAAGCTTTCTTT | CAWDTGIRSTEAFF
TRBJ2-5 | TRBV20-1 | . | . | TGCAGTCTGACTAGGAAAGAGACCCAGTACTTC | CSLTRKETQYF
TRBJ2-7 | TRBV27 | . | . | TGTGCCAGCAGTTTATCAGACCTCTACGAGCAGTACTTC | CASSLSDLYEQYF
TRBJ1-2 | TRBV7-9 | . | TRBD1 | TGTGCCAGCAGCTCTTCATCACAGGGGAGAGGCTACACCTTC | CASSSSSQGRGYTF
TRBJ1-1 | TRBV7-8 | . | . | TGTGCCAGCAGCTTAGCGCGCCAGGGCCCTTTGAACACTGAAGCTTTCTTT | CASSLARQGPLNTEAFF
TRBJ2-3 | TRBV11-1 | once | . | TGTGCCAGCAGCTTAGAGGACGGTGGCACAGATACGCAGTATTTT | CASSLEDGGTDTQYF
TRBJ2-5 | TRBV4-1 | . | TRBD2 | TGCGCCAGCAGCCAAGTACTCGGGGGGGAAGAGACCCAGTACTTC | CASSQVLGGEETQYF
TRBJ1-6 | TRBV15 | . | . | TGTGCCACCAGCAGAGATATAAACAGCGAGAATTCACCCCTCCACTTT | CATSRDINSENSPLHF
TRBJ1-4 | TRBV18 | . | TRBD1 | TGTGCCAGCTCCCTTGGACAGGGGTTTGAAAAACTGTTTTTT | CASSLGQGFEKLFF
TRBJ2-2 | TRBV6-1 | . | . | TGTGCCAGCAGTGAAAGCCCGGGATTCACCGGGGAGCTGTTTTTT | CASSESPGFTGELFF